Reported below is one T cell receptor (beta chain). The antigen remains unidentified. The data derive from a study of T cells after yellow fever vaccination. Background on the study: Where fractions had low cell numbers, libraries were prepared from them with the SMART-Seq v4 Ultra Low Input RNA kit. Study-wide results and limits: The booster response re-showed most primary clones: approximately 95% CD4, around 90% CD8. Faster peaking, at day 5 versus 15, marked a secondary response that was weaker.

V was pared by 6 bases and J by 4 bases, with 13 bases between. Germline assignment: CDR1 SGHRS and CDR2 YFSETQ. CDR3 length: 13 amino acids. TCRdb analysed the 5' RACE reads with MiXCR anew, one entry per CDR3 protein. Here the sample spans about 500,000 distinct CDR3 sequences, roughly a sixth being singletons. This TCR derives from a man aged 18 to 30 who received the YFV17D yellow fever vaccine. The chain is built from TRBV5-1 and TRBJ1-1, with D maybe TRBD1 (5 bases). This specimen consisted of PBMCs, obtained more than 4 days after the first yellow fever vaccination. The CDR3 loop reads CASNGQASTEAFF. CDR3 sequence (DNA): TGCGCCAGCAACGGACAAGCAAGCACTGAAGCTTTCTTT.